This is a list of T cell receptor beta chains from one sample in a study of technical replicates of blood from a few donors. Here immunoSEQ multiplex PCR was the method, and the copy in TCRdb shows in-frame clones only, minus some. The sample yields approximately 81,000 clones, under 97% seen once. Input material: T cells isolated from PBMCs. These receptors were taken from a human donor in good health. Both conserved end residues are part of each CDR3. Each record gives: J gene, D gene, V gene, CDR3 protein. A D gene is named only where the DNA matches it firmly.

j_gene: TRBJ2-3
d_gene: -
v_gene: TRBV9
CDR3aa: CASSEYSSTDTQYF

j_gene: TRBJ2-1
d_gene: TRBD2
v_gene: TRBV7-9
CDR3aa: CASSMSGRALDEQFF

j_gene: TRBJ2-1
d_gene: -
v_gene: TRBV27
CDR3aa: CASRIHSSYNEQFF

j_gene: TRBJ1-1
d_gene: -
v_gene: TRBV28
CDR3aa: CASKGGRTMNTEAFF

j_gene: TRBJ2-7
d_gene: -
v_gene: TRBV6-5
CDR3aa: CASSSSTLDTYEQYF

j_gene: TRBJ2-1
d_gene: -
v_gene: TRBV4-2
CDR3aa: CASSQDQGSGLTNEQFF

j_gene: TRBJ1-1
d_gene: -
v_gene: TRBV30
CDR3aa: CAWSVFNRMNTEAFF

j_gene: TRBJ1-5
d_gene: TRBD1
v_gene: TRBV4-3
CDR3aa: CASSQGQGPPNQPQHF

j_gene: TRBJ2-3
d_gene: TRBD1
v_gene: TRBV5-4
CDR3aa: CASSKTGVGDTQYF

j_gene: TRBJ2-1
d_gene: -
v_gene: TRBV29-1
CDR3aa: CSVQHDLGLNEQFF